This T cell receptor (beta chain) was captured in a study of blood T cell repertoires in COVID-19. Methods used by the authors: Using reference gene primer amplification, nucleated cell counts were estimated. The protocol was immunoSEQ multiplex PCR, while the TCRdb copy is restricted to in-frame clones and leaves out a portion. V, J and clone size derive from that table, while D and trimming were established from the DNA sequence. The data contain more than 75,000 clones, around 92% of them singletons. Seattle patients were enrolled while actively infected and followed longitudinally. Material for sequencing was peripheral blood. This sequence was found in a man aged 50 to 60 with COVID-19, enrolled during active disease.

CDR3 in amino acids: CASSPDRLSNQPQHF. The CDR3 bases are TGTGCCAGCTCACCGGACAGGCTTAGCAATCAGCCCCAGCATTTT. This chain uses TRBV18 with TRBJ1-5, with 7 bases that match TRBD1. The V gene end was trimmed by 3 bases and the J gene end by 0 bases; junction bases not matched to a gene: 2. Per germline, CDR1 KGHSH and CDR2 LQKENI. The CDR3 extends over 15 amino acids.